There are many counts of the clone carrying this T cell receptor (beta chain). Its antigen is as yet unknown. Germline V gene data show CDR1 as SGHTS and CDR2 as YDEGEE. Germline trimming cut 1 base from V and 4 bases from J; bases unmatched to any gene: 4. The CDR3 has 14 residues. In this cohort, patients with other autoimmune diseases, uncontrolled infections, pregnancy or lactation were excluded. RNA transcripts were the source from which TCR beta CDR3 regions were amplified. HTBI-primed RT-PCR formed the first round, and a multiplex PCR formed the second. TCRdb re-called the multiplex PCR reads through MiXCR, storing one row per CDR3 protein. The sample lists over 650,000 distinct CDR3 sequences, 35% to 50% occurring once. The data originate from a study of Graves' ophthalmopathy and Graves' hyperthyroidism. Findings of the study overall: Using 13 signatures, a model distinguished ophthalmopathy from stable hyperthyroidism, reaching about 89% sensitivity and approximately 84% specificity.

The chain has TRBV5-8 and TRBJ2-5; 7 bases fit TRBD2. The clonotype comes from an adult man with Graves' ophthalmopathy. Input material: peripheral blood. The CDR3 coding sequence is TGTGCCAGCAGCTTGCCGCGGGAGAGAGAGACCCAGTACTTC. It translates to CASSLPRERETQYF. Combining the CDR3 with reference TRBV5-8 and TRBJ2-5 gives the whole variable domain EAGVTQSPTHLIKTRGQQATLRCSPISGHTSVYWYQQALGLGLQFLLWYDEGEERNRGNFPPRFSGRQFPNYSSELNVNALELEDSALYLCASSLPRERETQYFGPGTRLLVL.